This T cell receptor (beta chain) stems from a study of vaccination effects on CD4 cells after COVID-19 (dated by TCRdb to between 2022 and 2023). Some background on the complete study: Each participant received two doses of an mRNA SARS-CoV-2 vaccine, either BNT162b2 or mRNA-1273. A total of ten to eleven COVID-19 convalescent patients and a handful of SARS-CoV-2-naive healthy vaccine recipients were included in the full study. The Oncomine TCR Beta short-read assay on an Illumina iSeq 100 was used to sequence cultures from other donors in the study. SARS-CoV-2 spike-specific CD4+ TCR repertoires were compared before and after mRNA vaccination in COVID-19 convalescent patients and in infection-naive vaccine recipients.

As regards this clone: No antigen is known for it. Base qualities are not at hand, and no much larger clone is one base apart.

The study at large found these results: The study was limited by a small number of convalescent patients and lacked early post-infection timepoints. Clones induced by infection and clones induced by vaccination both contracted markedly at late timepoints after vaccination, which fits with T cell responses waning over time. Among healthy vaccine recipients, nearly all vaccine-induced clones were SARS-CoV-2 mono-reactive, and only 1 of 255 was cross-reactive with common cold coronaviruses.

To identify antigen-specific CD4+ T cell clonotypes by their expansion, the ViraFEST assay first stimulated PBMC with viral peptide pools and then applied TCR sequencing. After less than eleven days of culture, CD4+ T cells were isolated with the EasySep CD4+ T cell isolation kit. None of the healthy vaccine recipients had a prior SARS-CoV-2 infection, which was confirmed by nucleocapsid antibody tests that came back negative both before and after vaccination. Around 2.1 million PBMC per well were cultured with 10 ug/ml peptides in IMDM containing around 4.6% human AB serum, approximately 10 IU/ml IL-2 and gentamicin. On days 3 and 7, half of the culture medium was replaced with fresh IL-2-containing medium. Unless otherwise noted, each peptide stimulation condition was cultured in triplicate wells. PBMC were separated from whole blood using Ficoll-Paque Plus gradient centrifugation and were then either cryopreserved at -140C or used fresh. Overlapping peptide pools spanned the spike proteins of SARS-CoV-2 and the common cold coronaviruses HCoV-NL63, HCoV-OC43 and HCoV-229E. Genomic DNA was extracted from cultured CD4+ T cells with the QIAamp micro DNA kit.

The library was obtained by the immunoSEQ multiplex PCR assay. DNA from the cultured and isolated CD4+ T cells underwent TCR beta CDR3 sequencing. On the authors' methods: Non-productive TCR sequences were discarded, and reads were trimmed to the CDR3 region, with only CDR3s of 7 or more amino acids retained. Antigen-specific clonotypes were identified with the MANAFEST web app by comparing expansion in peptide wells against reference cultures. Positive clones required FDR<0.05 expansion versus reference and all other wells, odds ratio above 5, and frequency above 0.1% in two replicate wells. Clonotypes significantly expanded in SARS-CoV-2 spike wells and in at least one common cold coronavirus spike condition were defined as cross-reactive. CDR3 similarity was assessed by Levenshtein distance using the stringdist R package, and unrooted trees were constructed with ape in R 3.6.1. TCRdb mirrors the immuneACCESS table, restricted to in-frame sequences. Some clones are absent from its copies; in checked studies, under half trace to an unresolved V gene, and the reason for the others is unknown. Clone size and the V and J calls come from that table; the DNA yielded D and trimming. This sample lists tens of thousands of clones; around 75% were detected once. The top ten clones comprise approximately 2.4% of the sample.

The sequenced sample was CD4+ T cells from PBMCs cultured with HCoV-229E spike peptides, obtained before COVID-19 vaccination. The cell subset or site label of this sample denotes: HCoV-229E spike overlapping peptide pool stimulation. This clonotype was sampled from a human donor who received a COVID-19 vaccine.

The sequenced DNA: TGCGCCAGCAGCTGGCAGGGGGGCAACACTGAAGCTTTCTTT. It translates to CASSWQGGNTEAFF. The sequence joins TRBV5-1 to TRBJ1-1; 7 bases in the junction line up with TRBD1. The germline V and J ends show losses of 3 bases and 2 bases respectively, and no gene match explains 4 bases of the junction. From a lookup of the germline V gene, CDR1 and CDR2 are SGHRS and YFSETQ. The CDR3 has 14 amino acids, counting the end cysteine and phenylalanine. The read is trimmed to its CDR3 DNA, 42 bases read in frame from base 1. Extended through the reference TRBV5-1 and TRBJ1-1 proteins, this CDR3 yields the full variable domain: KAGVTQTPRYLIKTRGQQVTLSCSPISGHRSVSWYQQTPGQGLQFLFEYFSETQRNKGNFPGRFSGRQFSNSRSEMNVSTLELGDSALYLCASSWQGGNTEAFFGQGTRLTVV.